The 24 T cell receptor beta chains presented below share a single source sample, sequenced in a study of lymphopenia after photon versus proton radiotherapy. The table came from immunoSEQ multiplex PCR; TCRdb's copy has only in-frame clones and leaves some out. Of around 63,000 clones in the sample, around 87% were seen once. Sequencing used peripheral blood, obtained from a patient treated with proton-based radiotherapy. The receptors were sampled from a man older than 75 with esophageal cancer.

The V and J genes are TRBV5-1 and TRBJ2-1; TRBD2 agrees at 8 bases. V trimming: 5 bases; J trimming: 6 bases; junction bases outside the gene matches: 7. This CDR3 spans 14 amino acids. Germline assignment: CDR1 SGHRS and CDR2 YFSETQ. DNA for the CDR3: TGCGCCAGCAGAATGGAGAGCGGGAGCAATGAGCAGTTCTTC. It translates to CASRMESGSNEQFF.

This clone was observed a handful of times. The chain uses TRBV21-1 and TRBJ2-7. TRBV21-1 is designated a pseudogene. The CDR3 covers 14 residues. Here the CDR3 reads CASSNETNIYEQYF. The CDR3, as DNA: TGTGCCAGCAGCAATGAGACCAATATCTACGAGCAGTACTTC.

The chain couples TRBV7-2 to TRBJ1-3; TRBD1 matches at 7 bases. The CDR3 is 15 amino acids. With 5 bases clipped from V and 0 bases from J, the junction kept 4 bases outside the gene matches. CDR1 and CDR2 (germline): SGHTA, FQGNSA. This chain's CDR3 is CASSGDSRSGNTIYF. CDR3 bases: TGTGCCAGCAGCGGGGACAGCCGCTCTGGAAACACCATATATTTT.

The chain joins TRBV5-5 to TRBJ2-7; 7 bases match TRBD1. Germline CDR1 SGHKS, CDR2 YYEKEE (reference sequence). The CDR3 sequence is 14 residues long. The junction had 7 bases not matched to a gene; V was cut back by 1 base and J by 6 bases. In DNA, the CDR3 is TGTGCCAGCAGCTTGAGGGGGCGACGGCCCGAGCAGTACTTC. This gives the protein CASSLRGRRPEQYF.

This chain links TRBV13 with TRBJ2-7, with a tentative D call TRBD1 (6 bases). Trimming shortened V by 5 bases and J by 7 bases, and 9 bases separated the two germline ends. The CDR3 covers 11 residues. CDR1 is PRHDT and CDR2 is FYEKMQ in the germline V gene (reference sequence). CDR3: CASSKGTEQYF. The CDR3 coding sequence is TGTGCCAGCAGCAAAGGGACAGAGCAGTACTTC.

Written as DNA, the CDR3 is TGTGCCAGCAGCTCCGGGTCACTTGGAAACACCATATATTTT. It yields the protein CASSSGSLGNTIYF. The chain recombines TRBV6-5 with TRBJ1-3, with no clear D. Germline V lookup: CDR1 MNHEY, CDR2 SVGAGI. This CDR3 is built from 14 residues. Trimming shortened V by 6 bases and J by 3 bases, and 12 bases separated the two germline ends.

The chain joins TRBV7-3 to TRBJ2-1, with 9 positions matching TRBD1. CDR3 length: 17 amino acids. Per germline, CDR1 SGHTA and CDR2 FQGTGA. Unmatched junction bases numbered 13, after V lost 5 bases and J lost 5 bases. The CDR3 coding sequence is TGTGCCAGCAGCCGTTTTTCCCCACAGGGGGCAAACAATGAGCAGTTCTTC. Amino acids: CASSRFSPQGANNEQFF.

The CDR3 DNA follows: TGTGCCAGCAGCCCACAGGGGGCGCAAGAGACCCAGTACTTC. This translates into CASSPQGAQETQYF. This chain connects TRBV7-9 to TRBJ2-5; 9 bases match TRBD1. The germline V gene encodes CDR1 SEHNR and CDR2 FQNEAQ (reference sequence). V was pared by 5 bases and J by 2 bases, with 3 bases of the junction left unmatched. The length of the CDR3 is 14 residues.

The CDR3 here is CSVVQNDGNTIYF. DNA of the CDR3: TGCAGCGTTGTCCAAAATGATGGAAACACCATATATTTT. V gene TRBV29-1 combines with J gene TRBJ1-3, with no clear D. The CDR3 extends over 13 amino acids. Trimming removed 4 bases from V and 3 bases from J, with 10 bases in between. Germline lookup yields CDR1 SQVTM and CDR2 ANQGSEA.

This clone was counted a single time. The rearrangement links TRBV6-5 to TRBJ2-2; TRBD1 matches 7 bases. The junction had 3 bases not matched to a gene; V was cut back by 2 bases and J by 9 bases. The CDR3 is 13 amino acids. CDR1 is MNHEY, CDR2 SVGAGI, per germline. The CDR3 region has the DNA TGTGCCAGCAGTTACCCGGGACAGTGGGAGCTGTTTTTT. Translated: CASSYPGQWELFF.

The V call is TRBV9, the J call TRBJ2-7, with TRBD1 matching 8 bases. The CDR3 covers 14 residues. Germline values: CDR1 SGDLS, CDR2 YYNGEE. The ends lost 4 bases at V and 6 bases at J; junction bases unmatched: 9. DNA for the CDR3: TGTGCCAGCAGCCGGACAGGGCGGTCGTCCGAGCAGTACTTC. Residues: CASSRTGRSSEQYF.

This clone was detected once. The chain carries TRBV29-1 and TRBJ2-5, with D possibly being TRBD1 (6 bases). The CDR3 length is 13 residues. The V end lost 4 bases, the J end lost 2 bases, and 11 bases lay between the germline ends. Looked up from germline, CDR1 is SQVTM and CDR2 is ANQGSEA. The CDR3 DNA reads TGCAGCGTTGGACGGGACACACAAGAGACCCAGTACTTC. It is translated as CSVGRDTQETQYF.

This clone was seen a handful of times. The rearrangement uses TRBV6-1 and TRBJ2-3, with D unclear. Trimming stripped 5 bases from V and 2 bases from J, with 8 bases between. CDR3 size: 13 residues. The germline V gene encodes CDR1 MNHNS and CDR2 SASEGT. The CDR3 loop is CASSFEDTDTQYF. CDR3 sequence (DNA): TGTGCCAGCAGTTTCGAGGACACAGATACGCAGTATTTT.

This clone has more than one count but fewer than ten. This rearrangement joins TRBV7-8 to TRBJ1-5; D unresolved. The CDR3 contains 16 residues. V gave up 1 base and J gave up 0 bases, with 10 bases separating them. Germline V lookup: CDR1 SGHVS, CDR2 FQNEAQ. CDR3 residues: CASSLVPEYSNQPQHF. The CDR3 nucleotides read TGTGCCAGCAGCTTAGTGCCGGAGTATAGCAATCAGCCCCAGCATTTT.

This clone was counted only a few times. V is TRBV30 and J is TRBJ2-3; D not resolved. Germline V gene data show CDR1 as GTSNPN and CDR2 as SVGIG (reference sequence). This CDR3 region has 14 residues. Trimming stripped 0 bases from V and 1 base from J, with 8 bases between. The CDR3 DNA follows: TGTGCCTGGAGTGTACGAGGACGCACAGATACGCAGTATTTT. Translated, it gives CAWSVRGRTDTQYF.

The V gene is TRBV19, the J gene TRBJ1-5; 10 nucleotides line up with TRBD1. Germline-derived CDR1 and CDR2 are LNHDA and SQIVND (reference sequence). V shed 9 bases, J shed 4 bases, and the junction held 9 bases outside the gene matches. This CDR3 is 15 amino acids long. CDR3 DNA sequence: TGTGCCAGCGTAGGGGACAGGGGCCTAAATCAGCCCCAGCATTTT. This gives the protein CASVGDRGLNQPQHF.

V and J are TRBV6-6 and TRBJ2-1; tentative D call: TRBD2 (6 bases). Germline CDR1 reads MNHNY; CDR2 reads SVGAGI (reference sequence). V lost 4 bases and J lost 0, with 10 bases in between. This CDR3 spans 15 amino acids. As DNA, the CDR3 is TGTGCCAGCAGTTCCTCGGGGGACTCCTACAATGAGCAGTTCTTC. Encoded protein: CASSSSGDSYNEQFF.

V and J are TRBV27 and TRBJ1-6, with TRBD1 identical over 8 bases. With 4 bases clipped from V and 7 bases from J, the junction kept 3 bases outside the gene matches. The CDR3 loop spans 14 amino acids. The germline CDR1 and CDR2 sequences are MNHEY and SMNVEV (reference sequence). The CDR3: CASSYRDRNSPLHF. CDR3 sequence (DNA): TGTGCCAGCAGTTACCGGGACAGGAATTCACCCCTCCACTTT.

V is TRBV19 and J is TRBJ2-1; the match to TRBD1 covers 11 bases. With V trimmed by 5 bases and J by 4 bases, 7 bases remained unmatched. CDR1 LNHDA and CDR2 SQIVND come from the germline V gene (reference sequence). The CDR3 consists of 16 residues. CDR3 in amino acids: CASSPRGTGGYNEQFF. As DNA, the CDR3 is TGTGCCAGTAGTCCGAGGGGGACAGGGGGGTACAATGAGCAGTTCTTC.

This sequence joins TRBV11-2 and TRBJ2-5; 7 bases are a match to TRBD1. The J call may be incorrect, as the DNA end agrees better with TRBJ2-7. From germline, CDR1 is SGHAT and CDR2 FQNNGV. CDR3 length: 12 residues. The CDR3 reads CASKGAYYEQYF. Here the CDR3 DNA reads TGTGCCAGCAAGGGGGCCTATTACGAGCAGTACTTC.

The chain joins TRBV15 to TRBJ1-5; D is possibly TRBD1 (6 bases). Germline V lookup: CDR1 LNHNV, CDR2 YYDKDF (reference sequence). The CDR3 is made up of 16 amino acids. Trimming removed 0 bases from V and 2 bases from J, with 11 bases in between. The CDR3 loop reads CATSRDRGARNQPQHF. For the CDR3, the DNA is TGTGCCACCAGCAGAGATCGGGGGGCTCGCAATCAGCCCCAGCATTTT.

V gene TRBV27 combines with J gene TRBJ1-6; tentatively, D is TRBD1 (6 bases). Germline V gene lookup returns CDR1 MNHEY and CDR2 SMNVEV (reference sequence). This CDR3 spans 14 amino acids. Trimming removed 5 bases at V and 9 bases at J, with 14 bases between. CDR3 sequence (DNA): TGTGCCAGCAGTGACAGGTCGAGGGGTTCACCCCTCCACTTT. Protein product: CASSDRSRGSPLHF.

This sequence joins TRBV2 and TRBJ2-3, with D possibly being TRBD1 (6 bases). Trimming left V 3 bases short and J 2 bases short, with 9 bases between. Germline CDR1 is SNHLY and CDR2 is FYNNEI. There are 14 residues in the CDR3. The CDR3 here is CASSETGHTDTQYF. In DNA form, the CDR3 reads TGTGCCAGCAGTGAGACAGGCCACACAGATACGCAGTATTTT.

The CDR3 coding sequence is TGTGCCAGCAGCTTAGACCTATACAATGAGCAGTTCTTC. This translates into CASSLDLYNEQFF. The V and J genes are TRBV7-2 and TRBJ2-1; D call uncertain. Trimming cost V 1 base and J 4 bases, with 5 bases left between them. The CDR3 contains 13 residues. Per the germline V gene, CDR1 is SGHTA and CDR2 is FQGNSA.